This TCR beta chain derives from a study of shared T cell receptors in the human thymus. Sequencing used immunoSEQ multiplex PCR; TCRdb keeps in-frame clones, though not all of them. The sample has about 660,000 clones, roughly 90% seen once; the top ten hold 0.008% to 0.011%. Germline V gives CDR1 SGHRS, CDR2 YFSETQ. The CDR3 runs 15 residues. The trim removed 2 bases at V and 5 bases at J, leaving 2 bases unmatched. Separately, the same data were catalogued under a study of human thymus T cells. From that report: Resections obtained during corrective heart surgery supplied the thymus tissue.

The V gene is TRBV5-1, the J gene TRBJ2-2, with 11 bases lining up with TRBD2. Sequencing used thymocytes. This clonotype originated in a boy less than two years old with a congenital heart defect. CDR3 residues: CASSFGLAGTGELFF. As DNA, the CDR3 is TGCGCCAGCAGCTTTGGACTAGCGGGTACCGGGGAGCTGTTTTTT.